These 13 T cell receptor beta chains share one sample of origin, sequenced in a study of shared clonotypes between healthy human individuals. Some clones are missing from TCRdb's copy, which holds only in-frame ones; the method was immunoSEQ multiplex PCR. The sample contains 1.6 million or so clones, roughly 96% of which appear only once. Sequenced material: naive CD4+ T cells sorted from blood. The subset: CD45RA+ positively selected. The receptors derive from a man under 40 in good health.

CDR3 sequence reads: CASSLSFLEGEQFF. As DNA, the CDR3 is TGTGCCAGCAGCCTTTCGTTTCTGGAGGGTGAGCAGTTCTTC. V gene TRBV7-3 combines with J gene TRBJ2-1, with D possibly being TRBD2 (6 bases). Germline values: CDR1 SGHTA, CDR2 FQGTGA. The CDR3 runs to 14 residues. The V and J ends lost 5 bases and 9 bases respectively, with 17 bases between them. Full variable domain (remainder filled in from reference TRBV7-3 and TRBJ2-1): GAGVSQTPSNKVTEKGKYVELRCDPISGHTALYWYRQSLGQGPEFLIYFQGTGAADDSGLPNDRFFAVRPEGSVSTLKIQRTERGDSAVYLCASSLSFLEGEQFFGPGTRLTVL.

The chain links TRBV13 to TRBJ2-1, with 14 bases lining up with TRBD2. V lost 4 bases to trimming and J lost 6 bases; unmatched junction nucleotides: 8. The CDR3 runs 17 residues. Germline values: CDR1 PRHDT, CDR2 FYEKMQ (reference sequence). The CDR3 region has the DNA TGTGCCAGCAGCTCTGATTTCGGGACTAGCGGGAGCAATGAGCAGTTCTTC. Translation gives CASSSDFGTSGSNEQFF.

The chain is built from TRBV6-5 and TRBJ1-2; D not certain. CDR1 MNHEY and CDR2 SVGAGI come from the germline V gene. The CDR3 is made up of 15 amino acids. The V and J ends lost 0 bases and 8 bases respectively, with 16 bases between them. The CDR3 sequence is CASSYSSDSSRGYTF. The CDR3 bases are TGTGCCAGCAGTTACTCTTCAGACTCCTCTAGGGGCTACACCTTC.

The chain combines TRBV11-2 with TRBJ2-5; D not certain. Looked up from germline, CDR1 is SGHAT and CDR2 is FQNNGV. V lost 8 bases, J lost 1 base, and 17 bases lay in between. This CDR3 has 15 residues. The CDR3 DNA reads as TGTGCCAGCCGCGAAGCGCGTCGGTTCCAAGAGACCCAGTACTTC. Translating gives CASREARRFQETQYF.

The rearrangement uses TRBV28 and TRBJ1-1; weak D call: TRBD1 (5 bases). The CDR3 is 13 amino acids. In germline, CDR1 is MDHEN, CDR2 SYDVKM. Trimming stripped 3 bases from V and 8 bases from J, with 13 bases between. CDR3 protein: CASSFRGWAEAFF. Written as DNA, the CDR3 is TGTGCCAGCAGTTTTCGGGGGTGGGCCGAAGCTTTCTTT. Full variable domain (missing parts from reference TRBV28 and TRBJ1-1): DVKVTQSSRYLVKRTGEKVFLECVQDMDHENMFWYRQDPGLGLRLIYFSYDVKMKEKGDIPEGYSVSREKKERFSLILESASTNQTSMYLCASSFRGWAEAFFGQGTRLTVV.

On this clone: Other DNA variants within this sample encode the same CDR3. This chain joins TRBV7-2 and TRBJ2-3; the D gene is possibly TRBD1 (5 bases). Germline V gene sequence: CDR1 SGHTA, CDR2 FQGNSA. This CDR3 spans 14 amino acids. Deletions cut 1 base from V and 4 bases from J, with 9 bases between. CDR3 sequence: CASSLDRGADTQYF. The CDR3 DNA is TGTGCCAGCAGCTTAGATAGGGGTGCAGATACGCAGTATTTT.

With regard to this clone: Other nucleotide sequences in the sample specify the same CDR3. V usage is TRBV5-1 and J usage is TRBJ2-3; 11 bases line up with TRBD2. The CDR3 runs to 16 residues. V shed 0 bases, J shed 3 bases, and the junction held 3 bases outside the gene matches. Germline lookup yields CDR1 SGHRS and CDR2 YFSETQ. The CDR3 nucleotides read TGCGCCAGCAGCTTGGTAGCGGGAGGGAGGACAGATACGCAGTATTTT. Translated: CASSLVAGGRTDTQYF.

The rearrangement links TRBV5-3 to TRBJ2-2, with 9 bases matching TRBD1. TRBV5-3 is an ORF, with its function uncertain. The CDR3 loop spans 15 amino acids. Trimming took 4 bases from V and 5 from J; bases not matched to a gene: 6. The CDR3 reads CARSTGTGKTGELFF. For the CDR3, the DNA is TGTGCCAGAAGCACTGGGACAGGGAAGACCGGGGAGCTGTTTTTT.

This chain links TRBV18 with TRBJ2-1; TRBD2 matches at 10 bases. After removal of 3 bases from V and 5 bases from J, the junction contained 4 bases not matched to a gene. The CDR3 covers 15 residues. Germline V gives CDR1 KGHSH, CDR2 LQKENI. The CDR3 here is CASSPGLAVNNEQFF. The CDR3 DNA reads TGTGCCAGCTCACCCGGACTAGCGGTAAACAATGAGCAGTTCTTC.

The chain links TRBV23-1 to TRBJ1-2; a weak D match, TRBD1 (6 bases). TRBV23-1 is annotated as an ORF whose role is uncertain. This CDR3 contains 15 residues. The V gene lost 0 bases and the J gene lost 6 bases, with 14 bases spanning the gap. As DNA, the CDR3 is TGCGCCAGCAGTCAATCGGGGGCGTCAGAGCATGGCTACACCTTC. Translation gives CASSQSGASEHGYTF.

The genes are TRBV7-9 and TRBJ2-5, with TRBD2 matching 7 bases. This CDR3 is built from 15 residues. Germline CDR1 reads SEHNR; CDR2 reads FQNEAQ (reference sequence). The J segment lost 3 bases and the V segment lost 6 bases, leaving 10 bases of the junction unmatched. In nucleotides, the CDR3 is TGTGCCAGCAGTCGCCCAGCGGGAAGGGAAGAGACCCAGTACTTC. Its protein product is CASSRPAGREETQYF. Using reference TRBV7-9 and TRBJ2-5 for the parts outside the CDR3, the full variable domain is DTGVSQNPRHKITKRGQNVTFRCDPISEHNRLYWYRQTLGQGPEFLTYFQNEAQLEKSRLLSDRFSAERPKGSFSTLEIQRTEQGDSAMYLCASSRPAGREETQYFGPGTRLLVL.

The chain's CDR3 is CASSLTGLAGVGQYF. CDR3 nucleotides: TGTGCCAGCAGCCTTACAGGACTAGCGGGAGTGGGGCAGTACTTC. V and J are TRBV6-5 and TRBJ2-7; TRBD2 agrees at 13 bases. Per germline, CDR1 MNHEY and CDR2 SVGAGI. This CDR3 has 15 amino acids. V trimming: 6 bases; J trimming: 9 bases; junction bases outside the gene matches: 11.

The chain is built from TRBV14 and TRBJ1-3; D remains unclear. In germline, CDR1 is SGHDN, CDR2 FVKESK. The V gene lost 0 bases and the J gene lost 4 bases, with 1 base spanning the gap. This CDR3 contains 12 residues. The CDR3 loop is CASSQEGNTIYF. The CDR3 bases are TGTGCCAGCAGCCAAGAGGGAAACACCATATATTTT.